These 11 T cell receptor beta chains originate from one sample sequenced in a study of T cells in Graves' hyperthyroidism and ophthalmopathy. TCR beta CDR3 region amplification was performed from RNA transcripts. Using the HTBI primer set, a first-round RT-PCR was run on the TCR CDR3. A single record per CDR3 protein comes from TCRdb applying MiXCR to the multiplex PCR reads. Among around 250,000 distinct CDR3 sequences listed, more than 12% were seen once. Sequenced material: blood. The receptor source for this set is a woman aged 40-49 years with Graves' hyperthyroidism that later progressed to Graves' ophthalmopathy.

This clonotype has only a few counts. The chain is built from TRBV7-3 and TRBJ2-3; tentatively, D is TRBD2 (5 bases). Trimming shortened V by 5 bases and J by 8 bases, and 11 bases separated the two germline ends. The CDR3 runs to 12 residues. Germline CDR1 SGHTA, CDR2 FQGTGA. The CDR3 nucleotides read TGTGCCAGCAGCCCCACACGGGGTACGCAGTATTTT. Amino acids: CASSPTRGTQYF.

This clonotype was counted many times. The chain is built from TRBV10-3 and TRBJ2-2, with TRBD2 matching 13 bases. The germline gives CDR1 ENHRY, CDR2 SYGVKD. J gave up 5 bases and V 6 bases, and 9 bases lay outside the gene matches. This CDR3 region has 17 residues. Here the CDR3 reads CAISRMPTSGRTGELFF. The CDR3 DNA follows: TGTGCCATCAGCCGCATGCCGACTAGCGGGAGGACCGGGGAGCTGTTTTTT.

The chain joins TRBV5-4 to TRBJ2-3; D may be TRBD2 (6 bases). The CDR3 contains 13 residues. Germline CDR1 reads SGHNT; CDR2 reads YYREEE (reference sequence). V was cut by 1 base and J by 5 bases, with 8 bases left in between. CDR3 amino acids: CASSLPEGDTQYF. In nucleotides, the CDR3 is TGTGCCAGCAGCTTGCCGGAGGGAGATACGCAGTATTTT.

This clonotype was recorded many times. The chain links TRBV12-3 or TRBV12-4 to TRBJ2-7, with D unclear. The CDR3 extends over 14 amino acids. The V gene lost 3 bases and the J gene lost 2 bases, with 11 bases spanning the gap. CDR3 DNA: TGTGCCAGCAGTTTCCTCTTGACCCCCTACGAGCAGTACTTC. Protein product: CASSFLLTPYEQYF.

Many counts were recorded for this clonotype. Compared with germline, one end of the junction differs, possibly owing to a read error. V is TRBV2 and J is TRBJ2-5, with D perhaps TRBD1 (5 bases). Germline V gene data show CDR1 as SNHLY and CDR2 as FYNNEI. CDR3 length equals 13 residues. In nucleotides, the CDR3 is TGTGCCAGCAGGGTGGACGGACAAGAGGCCCAGTACTTC. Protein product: CASRVDGQEAQYF. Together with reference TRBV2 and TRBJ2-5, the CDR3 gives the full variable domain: EPEVTQTPSHQVTQMGQEVILRCVPISNHLYFYWYRQILGQKVEFLVSFYNNEISEKSEIFDDQFSVERPDGSNFTLKIRSTKLEDSAMYFCASRVDGQEAQYFGPGTRLLVL.

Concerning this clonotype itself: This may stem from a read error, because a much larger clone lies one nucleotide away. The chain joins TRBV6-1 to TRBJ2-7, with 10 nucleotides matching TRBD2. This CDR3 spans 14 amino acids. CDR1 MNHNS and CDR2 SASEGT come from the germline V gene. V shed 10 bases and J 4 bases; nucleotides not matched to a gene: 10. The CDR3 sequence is CATTSGGGPYEQYF. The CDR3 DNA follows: TGTGCCACCACCAGCGGGGGGGGGCCTTACGAGCAGTACTTC.

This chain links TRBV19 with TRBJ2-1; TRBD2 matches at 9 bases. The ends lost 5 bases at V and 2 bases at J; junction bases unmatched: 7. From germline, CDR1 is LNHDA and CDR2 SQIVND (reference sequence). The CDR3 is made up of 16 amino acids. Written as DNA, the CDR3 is TGTGCCAGTAGTTGGGCGGGAGGGACCGCCTACAATGAGCAGTTCTTC. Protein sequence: CASSWAGGTAYNEQFF.

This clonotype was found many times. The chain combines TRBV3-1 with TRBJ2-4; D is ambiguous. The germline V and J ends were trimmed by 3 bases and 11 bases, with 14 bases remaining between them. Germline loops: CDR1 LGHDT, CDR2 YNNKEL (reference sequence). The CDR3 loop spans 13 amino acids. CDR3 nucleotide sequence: TGTGCCAGCAGCCATGGTCGCTCGGTGGTTCAGTACTTC. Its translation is CASSHGRSVVQYF.

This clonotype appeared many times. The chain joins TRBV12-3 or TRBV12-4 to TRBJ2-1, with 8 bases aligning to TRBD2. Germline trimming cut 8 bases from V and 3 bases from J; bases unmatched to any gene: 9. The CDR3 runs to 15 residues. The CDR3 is CASQSRLAGYNEQFF. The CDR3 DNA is TGTGCCAGCCAAAGTAGGCTAGCGGGCTACAATGAGCAGTTCTTC.

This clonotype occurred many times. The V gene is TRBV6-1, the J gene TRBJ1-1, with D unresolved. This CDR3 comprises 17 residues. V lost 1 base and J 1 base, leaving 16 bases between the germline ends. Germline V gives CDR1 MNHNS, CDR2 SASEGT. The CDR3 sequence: CASSEEGSGRWNTEAFF. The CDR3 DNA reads TGTGCCAGCAGTGAAGAGGGTTCGGGTAGGTGGAACACTGAAGCTTTCTTT.

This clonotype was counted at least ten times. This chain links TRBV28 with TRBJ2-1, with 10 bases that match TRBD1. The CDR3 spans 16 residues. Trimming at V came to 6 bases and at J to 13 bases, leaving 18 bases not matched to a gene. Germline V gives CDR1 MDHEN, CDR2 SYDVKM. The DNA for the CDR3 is TGTGCCAGCAGACGTGGTTGGACAGGGGGTAGCTCTCCTCAGTTCTTC. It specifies CASRRGWTGGSSPQFF.